A selection of T cell receptor beta chains follows, all from one sample in a study of blood T cell repertoires in COVID-19. Measured with immunoSEQ multiplex PCR; TCRdb has only the in-frame clones, and not every one. The sample has fewer than 250,000 clones, more than 85% seen once; the top ten hold approximately 1.1%. The sample consisted of peripheral blood. The receptors shown here come from a man aged 25 to 45 with acute or convalescent COVID-19. Both conserved end residues are part of each CDR3. D genes are given only for firm matches.

v_call	d_call	j_call	cdr3_aa
TRBV5-1	TRBD2	TRBJ2-2	CASSLKAGIGELFF
TRBV20-1	TRBD1	TRBJ2-3	CSASIPPGQGVVDTQYF
TRBV3-1/TRBV3-2	TRBD1	TRBJ1-1	CASSPPPGQGAAEAFF
TRBV2	NA	TRBJ1-4	CASSGQTAVEAKLFF
TRBV27	TRBD1	TRBJ2-7	CASSLRRQGAHYEQYF
TRBV19	NA	TRBJ2-7	CASSIGRGRGYEQYF
TRBV7-9	TRBD1	TRBJ1-5	CASSSGQHNQPQHF
TRBV4-2	NA	TRBJ2-5	CASSRKWDTVGTQYF
TRBV15	TRBD2	TRBJ2-3	CATSSPSPGLAGGHRTDTQYF
TRBV30	NA	TRBJ1-1	CAWSTRTAQGTAFF
TRBV5-1	TRBD2	TRBJ2-3	CASHEGLAGELTYTDTQYF
TRBV20-1	NA	TRBJ1-5	CSASFAGDQPQHF
TRBV30	NA	TRBJ1-5	CAWSEGTIGRQPQHF
TRBV10-2	TRBD1	TRBJ1-2	CASSFDRVDGYTF
TRBV5-5	TRBD1	TRBJ2-7	CASSLVPTGARDEQYF
TRBV6-4	TRBD1	TRBJ1-5	CASSAGTGGNQPQHF
TRBV19	TRBD1	TRBJ1-5	CASSGPRQGAAQHF
TRBV5-1	TRBD1	TRBJ2-5	CASSLLTGVQETQYF
TRBV28	NA	TRBJ1-2	CASSVSRGAHGYTF
TRBV2	NA	TRBJ1-2	CASSVIPSDYGYTF
TRBV11-2	TRBD1	TRBJ1-6	CASRPTGTGNSPLHF
TRBV19	TRBD1	TRBJ2-7	CASSLNRGDEQYF
TRBV5-1	TRBD1	TRBJ1-2	CASSLFTGGASSNGYTF
TRBV7-9	TRBD1	TRBJ1-6	CASGTGQGNSPLHF
TRBV5-1	TRBD1	TRBJ2-7	CASSLGGTGAYEQYF
TRBV6-1	TRBD1	TRBJ1-5	CASSDLDRFVQPQHF
TRBV18	TRBD1	TRBJ2-5	CASSRGGAETQYF
TRBV6-5	NA	TRBJ1-1	CASNLRDWNTEAFF
TRBV10-3	NA	TRBJ1-1	CAISEQGTNTEAFF
TRBV28	NA	TRBJ1-2	CASSFPGTKNGYTF
TRBV12-3/TRBV12-4	NA	TRBJ2-7	CASSLVSYEQYF
TRBV6-5	NA	TRBJ2-7	CASSYNRGYEQYF
TRBV30	NA	TRBJ1-5	CAWSVTGGTNQPQHF
TRBV27	TRBD1	TRBJ1-2	CASSLWAGGYGYTF